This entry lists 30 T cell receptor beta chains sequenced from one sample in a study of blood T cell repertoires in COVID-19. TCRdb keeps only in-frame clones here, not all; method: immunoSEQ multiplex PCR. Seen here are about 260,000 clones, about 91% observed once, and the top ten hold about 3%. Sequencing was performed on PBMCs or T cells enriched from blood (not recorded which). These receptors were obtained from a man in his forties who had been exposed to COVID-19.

The CDR3 sequence: CASSLVVVSGYGYTF. The CDR3 coding sequence is TGTGCCAGCAGCTTGGTGGTTGTCAGCGGATATGGCTACACCTTC. The chain joins TRBV5-6 to TRBJ1-2; D gene ambiguous. V lost 0 bases and J 5 bases, leaving 14 bases between the germline ends. The germline gives CDR1 SGHDT, CDR2 YYEEEE. CDR3 length: 15 residues. The full variable domain, with the rest looked up from reference TRBV5-6 and TRBJ1-2, is DAGVTQSPTHLIKTRGQQVTLRCSPKSGHDTVSWYQQALGQGPQFIFQYYEEEERQRGNFPDRFSGHQFPNYSSELNVNALLLGDSALYLCASSLVVVSGYGYTFGSGTRLTVV.

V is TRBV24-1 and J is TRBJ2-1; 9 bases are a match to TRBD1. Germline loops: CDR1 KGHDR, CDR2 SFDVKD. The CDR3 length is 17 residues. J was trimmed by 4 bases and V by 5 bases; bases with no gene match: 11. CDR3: CATSGSDGTGLYNEQFF. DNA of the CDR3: TGTGCCACCAGTGGAAGTGACGGGACAGGGTTGTACAATGAGCAGTTCTTC.

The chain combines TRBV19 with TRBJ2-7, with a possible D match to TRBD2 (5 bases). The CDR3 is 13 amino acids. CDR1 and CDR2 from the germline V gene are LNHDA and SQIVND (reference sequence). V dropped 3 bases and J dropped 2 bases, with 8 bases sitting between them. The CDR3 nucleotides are TGTGCCAGTAGTATCGAGGGCCCCTACGAGCAGTACTTC. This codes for CASSIEGPYEQYF. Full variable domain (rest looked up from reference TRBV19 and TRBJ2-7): DGGITQSPKYLFRKEGQNVTLSCEQNLNHDAMYWYRQDPGQGLRLIYYSQIVNDFQKGDIAEGYSVSREKKESFPLTVTSAQKNPTAFYLCASSIEGPYEQYFGPGTRLTVT.

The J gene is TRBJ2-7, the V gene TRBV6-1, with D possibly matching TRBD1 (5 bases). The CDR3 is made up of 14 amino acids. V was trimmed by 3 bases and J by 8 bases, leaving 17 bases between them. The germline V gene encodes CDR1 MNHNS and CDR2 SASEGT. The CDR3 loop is CASSDRALPRKQYF. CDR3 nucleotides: TGTGCCAGCAGTGACAGGGCGCTTCCTAGGAAGCAGTACTTC.

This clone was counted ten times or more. CDR3 sequence reads: CASSRGLFTDTQYF. The CDR3 nucleotides read TGTGCCAGCAGCAGGGGACTTTTCACAGATACGCAGTATTTT. V and J are TRBV5-6 and TRBJ2-3; possibly TRBD2 for D (6 bases). Germline CDR1 is SGHDT and CDR2 is YYEEEE. Between the trimmed V and J ends, which lost 4 bases and 2 bases, there was a span of 11 bases. The CDR3 runs 14 residues.

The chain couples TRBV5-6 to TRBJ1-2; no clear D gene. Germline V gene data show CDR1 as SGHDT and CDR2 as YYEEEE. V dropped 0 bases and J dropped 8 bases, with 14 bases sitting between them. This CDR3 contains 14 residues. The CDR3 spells CASSLGRPREGYTF. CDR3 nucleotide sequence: TGTGCCAGCAGCTTGGGACGGCCTAGGGAGGGCTACACCTTC.

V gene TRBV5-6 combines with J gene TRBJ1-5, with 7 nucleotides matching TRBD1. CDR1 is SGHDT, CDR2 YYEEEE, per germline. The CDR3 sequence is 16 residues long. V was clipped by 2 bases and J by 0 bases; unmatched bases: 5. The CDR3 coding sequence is TGTGCCAGCAGCTTTGGGACAGAAGTTAGCAATCAGCCCCAGCATTTT. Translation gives CASSFGTEVSNQPQHF.

Here the CDR3 reads CASIVQGLDTQYF. Written as DNA, the CDR3 is TGTGCCAGCATTGTACAGGGGTTAGATACGCAGTATTTT. The rearrangement uses TRBV2 and TRBJ2-3, with 7 positions matching TRBD1. Trimming cost V 7 bases and J 5 bases; bases outside gene matches: 6. This CDR3 contains 13 residues. From germline, CDR1 is SNHLY and CDR2 FYNNEI.

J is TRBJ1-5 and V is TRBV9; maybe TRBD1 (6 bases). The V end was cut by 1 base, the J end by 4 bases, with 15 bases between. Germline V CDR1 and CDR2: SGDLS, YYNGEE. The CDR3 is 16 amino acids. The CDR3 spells CASSVRYRDNNQPQHF. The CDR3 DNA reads TGTGCCAGCAGCGTAAGGTACAGGGACAATAATCAGCCCCAGCATTTT.

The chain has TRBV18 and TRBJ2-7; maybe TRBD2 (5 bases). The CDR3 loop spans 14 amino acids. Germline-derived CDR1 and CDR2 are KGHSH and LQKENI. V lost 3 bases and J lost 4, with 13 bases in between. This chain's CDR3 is CASSPRAEGYEQYF. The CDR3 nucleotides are TGTGCCAGCTCACCCCGAGCTGAGGGTTACGAGCAGTACTTC.

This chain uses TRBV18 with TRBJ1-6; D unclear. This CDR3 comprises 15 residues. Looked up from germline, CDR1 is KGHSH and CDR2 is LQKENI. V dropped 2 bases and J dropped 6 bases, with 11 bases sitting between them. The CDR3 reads CASSPSGDRNSPLHF. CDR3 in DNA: TGTGCCAGCTCACCATCCGGGGATCGTAATTCACCCCTCCACTTT.

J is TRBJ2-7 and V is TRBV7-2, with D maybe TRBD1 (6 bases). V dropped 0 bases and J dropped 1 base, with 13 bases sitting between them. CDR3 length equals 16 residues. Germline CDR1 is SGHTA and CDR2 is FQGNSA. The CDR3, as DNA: TGTGCCAGCAGCTTAGCCGCGACAGGATTTTCCTACGAGCAGTACTTC. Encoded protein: CASSLAATGFSYEQYF. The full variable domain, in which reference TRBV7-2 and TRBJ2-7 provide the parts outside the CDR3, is GAGVSQSPSNKVTEKGKDVELRCDPISGHTALYWYRQSLGQGLEFLIYFQGNSAPDKSGLPSDRFSAERTGGSVSTLTIQRTQQEDSAVYLCASSLAATGFSYEQYFGPGTRLTVT.

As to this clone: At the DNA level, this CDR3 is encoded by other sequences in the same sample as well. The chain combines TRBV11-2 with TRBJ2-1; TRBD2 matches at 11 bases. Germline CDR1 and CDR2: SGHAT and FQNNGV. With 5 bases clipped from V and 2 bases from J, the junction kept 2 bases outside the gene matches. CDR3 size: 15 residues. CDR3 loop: CASSLAGGTYNEQFF. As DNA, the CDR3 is TGTGCCAGCAGCCTAGCGGGAGGAACCTACAATGAGCAGTTCTTC.

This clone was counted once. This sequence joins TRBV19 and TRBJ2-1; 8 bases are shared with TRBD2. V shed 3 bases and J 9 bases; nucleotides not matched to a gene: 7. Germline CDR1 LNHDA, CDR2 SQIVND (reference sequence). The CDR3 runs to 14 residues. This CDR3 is CASSMHGRAPEQFF. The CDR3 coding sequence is TGTGCCAGTAGTATGCACGGGAGGGCACCTGAGCAGTTCTTC.

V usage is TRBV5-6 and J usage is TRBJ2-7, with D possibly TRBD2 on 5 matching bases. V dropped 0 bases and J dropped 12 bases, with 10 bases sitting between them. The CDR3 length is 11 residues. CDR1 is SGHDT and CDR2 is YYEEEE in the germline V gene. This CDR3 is CASSLARVLYF. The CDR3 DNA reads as TGTGCCAGCAGCTTGGCGCGGGTCCTGTACTTC.

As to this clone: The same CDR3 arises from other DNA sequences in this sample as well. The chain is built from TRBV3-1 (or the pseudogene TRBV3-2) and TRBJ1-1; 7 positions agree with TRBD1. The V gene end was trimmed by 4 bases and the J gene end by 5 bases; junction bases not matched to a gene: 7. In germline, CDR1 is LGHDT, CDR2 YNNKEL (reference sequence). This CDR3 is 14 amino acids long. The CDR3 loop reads CASSPTGSGTEAFF. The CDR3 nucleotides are TGTGCCAGCAGCCCGACAGGGAGTGGGACTGAAGCTTTCTTT.

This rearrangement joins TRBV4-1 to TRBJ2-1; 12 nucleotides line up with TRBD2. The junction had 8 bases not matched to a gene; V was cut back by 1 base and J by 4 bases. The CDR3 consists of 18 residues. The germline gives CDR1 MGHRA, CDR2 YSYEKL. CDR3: CASSQVVTSGRKYNEQFF. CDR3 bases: TGCGCCAGCAGCCAAGTCGTAACTAGCGGGAGGAAATACAATGAGCAGTTCTTC.

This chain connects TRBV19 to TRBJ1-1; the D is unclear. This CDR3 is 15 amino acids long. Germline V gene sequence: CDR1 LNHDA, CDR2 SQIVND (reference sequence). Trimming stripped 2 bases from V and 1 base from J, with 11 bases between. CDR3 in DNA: TGTGCCAGTAGTATAATGAGGCAGCCGAACACTGAAGCTTTCTTT. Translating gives CASSIMRQPNTEAFF. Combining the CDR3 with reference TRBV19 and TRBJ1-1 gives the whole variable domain DGGITQSPKYLFRKEGQNVTLSCEQNLNHDAMYWYRQDPGQGLRLIYYSQIVNDFQKGDIAEGYSVSREKKESFPLTVTSAQKNPTAFYLCASSIMRQPNTEAFFGQGTRLTVV.

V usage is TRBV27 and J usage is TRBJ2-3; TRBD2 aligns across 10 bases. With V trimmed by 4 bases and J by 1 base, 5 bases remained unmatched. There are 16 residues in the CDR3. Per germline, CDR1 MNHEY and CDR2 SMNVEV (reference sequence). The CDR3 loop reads CASSWRLAGGTDTQYF. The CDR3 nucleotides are TGTGCCAGCAGTTGGAGGCTAGCGGGGGGCACAGATACGCAGTATTTT.

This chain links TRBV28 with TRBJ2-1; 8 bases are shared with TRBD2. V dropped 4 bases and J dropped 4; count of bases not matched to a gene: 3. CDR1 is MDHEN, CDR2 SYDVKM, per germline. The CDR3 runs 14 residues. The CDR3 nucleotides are TGTGCCAGCAGTTCTAGCGGGCCTTACAATGAGCAGTTCTTC. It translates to CASSSSGPYNEQFF.

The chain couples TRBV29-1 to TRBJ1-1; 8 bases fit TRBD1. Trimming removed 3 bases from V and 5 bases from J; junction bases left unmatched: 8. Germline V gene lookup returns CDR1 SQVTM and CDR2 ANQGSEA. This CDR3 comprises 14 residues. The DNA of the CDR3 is TGCAGCGTTGATACGACAGGGGATCGAACTGAAGCTTTCTTT. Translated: CSVDTTGDRTEAFF.

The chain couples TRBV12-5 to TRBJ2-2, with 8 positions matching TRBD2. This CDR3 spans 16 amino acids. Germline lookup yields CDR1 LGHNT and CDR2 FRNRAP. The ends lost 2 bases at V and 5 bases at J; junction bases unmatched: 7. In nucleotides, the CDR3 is TGTGCTAGTGGTTTGCCCTTAGCGGGAAGGACCGGGGAGCTGTTTTTT. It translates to CASGLPLAGRTGELFF.

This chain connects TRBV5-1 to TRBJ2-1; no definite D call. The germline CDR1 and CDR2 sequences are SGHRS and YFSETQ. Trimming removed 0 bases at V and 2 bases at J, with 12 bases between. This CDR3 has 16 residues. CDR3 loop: CASSLGQSAAYNEQFF. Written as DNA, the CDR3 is TGCGCCAGCAGCTTGGGTCAAAGCGCTGCCTACAATGAGCAGTTCTTC.

As DNA, the CDR3 is TGTGCCAGCAGCTCCCCCGGGGGGATAGCGGGAGGCAGCTCCTACGAGCAGTACTTC. Amino acids: CASSSPGGIAGGSSYEQYF. The chain has TRBV11-2 and TRBJ2-7, with 10 bases matching TRBD2. The CDR3 covers 19 residues. The germline V gene has CDR1 SGHAT and CDR2 FQNNGV. V trimming: 4 bases; J trimming: 0 bases; junction bases outside the gene matches: 15.

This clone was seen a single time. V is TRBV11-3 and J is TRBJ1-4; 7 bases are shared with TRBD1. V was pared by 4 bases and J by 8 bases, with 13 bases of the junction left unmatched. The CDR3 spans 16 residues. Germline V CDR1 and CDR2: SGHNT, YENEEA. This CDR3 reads CASSYGTVTTGEKLFF. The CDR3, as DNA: TGTGCCAGCAGCTACGGGACAGTGACCACTGGGGAAAAACTGTTTTTT.

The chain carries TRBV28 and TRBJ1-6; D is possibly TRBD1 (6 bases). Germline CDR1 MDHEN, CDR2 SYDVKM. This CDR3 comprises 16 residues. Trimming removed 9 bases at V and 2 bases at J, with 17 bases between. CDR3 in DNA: TGTGCCAGTTCGAACGGCGGGGGCCCCTATAATTCACCCCTCCACTTT. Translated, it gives CASSNGGGPYNSPLHF. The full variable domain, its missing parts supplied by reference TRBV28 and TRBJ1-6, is DVKVTQSSRYLVKRTGEKVFLECVQDMDHENMFWYRQDPGLGLRLIYFSYDVKMKEKGDIPEGYSVSREKKERFSLILESASTNQTSMYLCASSNGGGPYNSPLHFGNGTRLTVT.

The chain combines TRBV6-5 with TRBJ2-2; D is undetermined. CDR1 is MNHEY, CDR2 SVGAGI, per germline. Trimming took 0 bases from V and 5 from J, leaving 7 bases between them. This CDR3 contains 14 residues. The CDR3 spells CASSYSRSTGELFF. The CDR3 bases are TGTGCCAGCAGTTACTCGCGGTCGACCGGGGAGCTGTTTTTT.

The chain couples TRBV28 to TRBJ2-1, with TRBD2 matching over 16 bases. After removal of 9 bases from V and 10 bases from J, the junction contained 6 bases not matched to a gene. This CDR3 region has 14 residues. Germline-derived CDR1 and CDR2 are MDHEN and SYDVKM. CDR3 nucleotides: TGTGCCAGTAAACCGGGACTAGCGGGAGGGGAGCAGTTCTTC. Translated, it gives CASKPGLAGGEQFF.

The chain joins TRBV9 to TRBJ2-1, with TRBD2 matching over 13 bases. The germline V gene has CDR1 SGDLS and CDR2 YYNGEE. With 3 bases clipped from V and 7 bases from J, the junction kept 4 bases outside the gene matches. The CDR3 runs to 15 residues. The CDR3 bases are TGTGCCAGCAGCGCGGGACTAGCGGGAAGTAATGAGCAGTTCTTC. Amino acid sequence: CASSAGLAGSNEQFF.

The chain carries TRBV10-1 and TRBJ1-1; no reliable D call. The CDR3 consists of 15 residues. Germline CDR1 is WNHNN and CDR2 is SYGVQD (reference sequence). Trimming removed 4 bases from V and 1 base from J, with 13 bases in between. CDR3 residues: CASSVLSVPNTEAFF. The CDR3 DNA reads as TGCGCCAGCAGTGTATTGTCGGTTCCGAACACTGAAGCTTTCTTT.